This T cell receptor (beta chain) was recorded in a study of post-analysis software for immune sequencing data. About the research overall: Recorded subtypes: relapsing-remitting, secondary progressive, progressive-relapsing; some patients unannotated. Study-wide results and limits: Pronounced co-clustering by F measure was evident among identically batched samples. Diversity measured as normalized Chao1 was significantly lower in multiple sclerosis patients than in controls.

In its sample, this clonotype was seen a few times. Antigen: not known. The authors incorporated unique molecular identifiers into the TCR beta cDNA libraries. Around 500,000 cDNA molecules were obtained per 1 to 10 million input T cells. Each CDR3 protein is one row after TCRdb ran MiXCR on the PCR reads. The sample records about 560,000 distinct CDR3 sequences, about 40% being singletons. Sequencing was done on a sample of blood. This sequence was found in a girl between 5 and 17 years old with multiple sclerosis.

CDR3 residues: CSVEGTVQDTQYF. DNA of the CDR3: TGCAGCGTTGAAGGGACAGTACAAGATACGCAGTATTTT. The gene calls are TRBV29-1 and TRBJ2-3; perhaps TRBD1 as D (6 bases). The V gene lost 1 base and the J gene lost 5 bases, with 10 bases spanning the gap. The germline CDR1 and CDR2 sequences are SQVTM and ANQGSEA. This CDR3 comprises 13 residues.